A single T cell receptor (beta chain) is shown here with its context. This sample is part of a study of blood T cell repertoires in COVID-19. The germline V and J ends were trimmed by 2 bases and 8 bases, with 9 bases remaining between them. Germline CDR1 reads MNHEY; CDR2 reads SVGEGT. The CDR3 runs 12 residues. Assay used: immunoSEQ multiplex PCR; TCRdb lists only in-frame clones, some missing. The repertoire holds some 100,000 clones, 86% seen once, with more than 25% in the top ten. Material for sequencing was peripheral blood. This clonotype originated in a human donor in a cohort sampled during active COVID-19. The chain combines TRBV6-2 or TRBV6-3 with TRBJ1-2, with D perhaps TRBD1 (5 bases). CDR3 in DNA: TGTGCCAGCAGTTACGGGGCGGTAGGCTACACCTTC. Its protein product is CASSYGAVGYTF.